This T cell receptor (beta chain) is from a study of PD-1 blockade in classical Hodgkin lymphoma. Whole-study context: Nivolumab 3 mg/kg was given intravenously every 2 weeks. General study points: There was a significant rise in CD4+ TCR diversity by C4D1, with no such rise for CD8+. Lower baseline TCR diversity was reported for newly diagnosed patients than for healthy donors.

The table came from immunoSEQ multiplex PCR; TCRdb's copy has only in-frame clones and leaves some out. The table includes under 20,000 clones, over 80% detected once. The CDR3 is 13 residues long. CDR1 and CDR2 from the germline V gene are LGHNA and YSLEER. Deletions cut 3 bases from V and 10 bases from J, with 13 bases between. Every single patient, without exception, relapsed after autologous stem cell transplantation, and brentuximab vedotin exposure varied. Of note for this clone: As yet, its antigen is unknown.

This chain joins TRBV4-3 and TRBJ2-1; no clear D. This specimen consisted of peripheral blood mononuclear cells (PBMCs), obtained before the second cycle of nivolumab. This sequence was found in a human donor with classical Hodgkin lymphoma. The DNA for the CDR3 is TGCGCCAGCAGCCACGGAACGGGCAGGGAGCAGTTCTTC. Its translation: CASSHGTGREQFF.